The 29 T cell receptor beta chains given below trace back to one sample, sequenced in a study of early T cells in non-severe SARS-CoV-2 infection (dated by TCRdb to about 2021). The library came from 5' RACE. The sequencing machine was a NextSeq 500. The public reads were reanalyzed by TCRdb: fastp trimming at Q25, MiXCR alignment, in-frame beta chains only. Each record represents a unique CDR3 protein, reported with the most common genes and DNA among its rows. This sample comprises roughly 75,000 distinct CDR3 sequences, approximately 12% of them detected only once. The ten largest clones take up roughly 3.1% of the sample. The sequencing input was whole blood. Receptors originate from an adult who was a healthcare worker with PCR-confirmed SARS-CoV-2 infection or an uninfected control (not recorded which).

The gene calls are TRBV10-3 and TRBJ2-1; 12 bases fit TRBD2. Germline V gene sequence: CDR1 ENHRY, CDR2 SYGVKD. Trimming at V came to 5 bases and at J to 7 bases, leaving 6 bases not matched to a gene. The CDR3 spans 15 residues. CDR3 nucleotides: TGTGCCATCAGTAAGACTAGCGGGAGCGAAAATGAGCAGTTCTTC. This translates into CAISKTSGSENEQFF.

The V and J genes are TRBV2 and TRBJ2-3; D uncertain. Between the trimmed V and J ends, which lost 2 bases and 0 bases, there was a span of 6 bases. There are 14 residues in the CDR3. Looked up from germline, CDR1 is SNHLY and CDR2 is FYNNEI. In DNA form, the CDR3 reads TGTGCCAGCAGTGAACTCGGCAGCACAGATACGCAGTATTTT. Translating it yields CASSELGSTDTQYF.

The rearrangement links TRBV7-8 to TRBJ2-7; D is possibly TRBD1 (6 bases). Trimming pared 5 bases from V and 5 bases from J, leaving 19 bases between. The germline gives CDR1 SGHVS, CDR2 FQNEAQ. CDR3 length equals 15 residues. The DNA for the CDR3 is TGTGCCAGCAGCGCCACAGGGATCCCTAATGACGAGCAGTACTTC. This gives the protein CASSATGIPNDEQYF.

The J gene is TRBJ2-1, the V gene TRBV29-1, with 9 bases fitting TRBD2. The V and J ends lost 3 bases and 9 bases, in that order; junction bases with no gene match: 3. The CDR3 contains 12 residues. Germline CDR1 SQVTM, CDR2 ANQGSEA. The CDR3 DNA follows: TGCAGCGTTGATAGCGGGGGCAGTGAGCAGTTCTTC. This encodes CSVDSGGSEQFF.

This clonotype was counted a few times. The CDR3 nucleotides are TGTGCCAGCAGTTCCGCCGCCTTTGGCAATCAGCCCCAGCATTTT. It is translated as CASSSAAFGNQPQHF. This sequence joins TRBV28 and TRBJ1-5, with D uncertain. Germline V CDR1 and CDR2: MDHEN, SYDVKM. The CDR3 is 15 residues long. V was pared by 4 bases and J by 2 bases, with 12 bases between.

This clonotype has a handful of counts. The V call is TRBV11-3, the J call TRBJ2-3; 7 bases line up with TRBD2. Germline CDR1 and CDR2: SGHNT and YENEEA. The CDR3 loop spans 15 amino acids. With 5 bases clipped from V and 1 base from J, the junction kept 6 bases outside the gene matches. In nucleotides, the CDR3 is TGTGCCAGCAGCCGCCCCAGCGGGGGCACAGATACGCAGTATTTT. Amino acid sequence: CASSRPSGGTDTQYF.

There are a few counts of this clonotype. V usage is TRBV14 and J usage is TRBJ2-3; D may be TRBD2 (7 bases). The V gene's germline CDR1 is SGHDN and CDR2 FVKESK. This CDR3 is 16 amino acids long. V gave up 4 bases and J gave up 5 bases, with 19 bases separating them. CDR3 in amino acids: CASSPDSAGLVDTQYF. In DNA form, the CDR3 reads TGTGCCAGCAGCCCGGACAGCGCTGGACTAGTAGATACGCAGTATTTT.

The genes are TRBV2 and TRBJ2-3, with TRBD2 matching 11 bases. Trimming removed 4 bases from V and 2 bases from J; junction bases left unmatched: 2. Germline V gene sequence: CDR1 SNHLY, CDR2 FYNNEI. The CDR3 is 15 amino acids. CDR3 in DNA: TGTGCCAGCAGTGCTAGCGGGAGGCTCACAGATACGCAGTATTTT. Its protein product is CASSASGRLTDTQYF.

Details on this clonotype: A much bigger clone sits one base away, suggesting this may be a read error. The chain has TRBV5-4 and TRBJ2-3; D unresolved. Germline CDR1 is SGHNT and CDR2 is YYREEE (reference sequence). Trimming took off 0 bases at V and 4 bases at J, with 9 bases between the two ends. The length of the CDR3 is 14 residues. The CDR3 nucleotides are TGTGCCAGCAGCTTGGACCCAGTCGCAGATACGCAGTATTTT. It is translated as CASSLDPVADTQYF.

This clonotype was picked up many times. The chain links TRBV27 to TRBJ2-7; the match to TRBD2 covers 10 bases. The germline CDR1 and CDR2 sequences are MNHEY and SMNVEV (reference sequence). The CDR3 runs 16 residues. After removal of 6 bases from V and 0 bases from J, the junction contained 8 bases not matched to a gene. CDR3 sequence reads: CASSSLAGHSSYEQYF. CDR3 coding DNA: TGTGCCAGCAGCTCACTAGCGGGGCATAGCTCCTACGAGCAGTACTTC.

The rearrangement joins TRBV6-5 to TRBJ1-6; TRBD1 matches at 7 bases. The CDR3 extends over 13 amino acids. Germline CDR1 and CDR2: MNHEY and SVGAGI. J gave up 10 bases and V 8 bases, and 8 bases lay outside the gene matches. For the CDR3, the DNA is TGTGCCAGCGTAGGGCAGGGGGGCTCACCCCTCCACTTT. Amino acids: CASVGQGGSPLHF.

Only a few counts were recorded for this clonotype. The V and J genes are TRBV5-1 and TRBJ2-5; D unclear. CDR3 length: 15 amino acids. CDR1 SGHRS and CDR2 YFSETQ come from the germline V gene. The V end lost 1 base, the J end lost 5 bases, and 15 bases lay between the germline ends. The DNA of the CDR3 is TGCGCCAGCAGCTTGTTACCGTTCGAGGTGGAGACCCAGTACTTC. It yields the protein CASSLLPFEVETQYF.

V gene TRBV29-1 combines with J gene TRBJ2-7, with D uncertain. CDR3 length: 12 amino acids. Looked up from germline, CDR1 is SQVTM and CDR2 is ANQGSEA. Trimming took 3 bases from V and 2 from J, leaving 8 bases between them. CDR3: CSVEVPPYEQYF. The CDR3 DNA is TGCAGCGTTGAGGTGCCCCCCTACGAGCAGTACTTC.

The sample holds many counts of this clonotype. The chain joins TRBV5-1 to TRBJ2-7; the match to TRBD2 covers 10 bases. In germline, CDR1 is SGHRS, CDR2 YFSETQ. The J segment lost 0 bases and the V segment lost 5 bases, leaving 8 bases of the junction unmatched. The CDR3 has 16 amino acids. DNA for the CDR3: TGCGCCAGCAGAACTGGGACTAGCGTAGTCTCCTACGAGCAGTACTTC. The encoded protein is CASRTGTSVVSYEQYF.

The chain carries TRBV5-6 and TRBJ2-7; D not certain. Germline CDR1 and CDR2: SGHDT and YYEEEE. CDR3 length equals 13 residues. The ends were cut back, 0 bases at V and 9 bases at J, with 13 bases in the middle. CDR3 sequence: CASSLDIQLGQYF. The CDR3 bases are TGTGCCAGCAGCTTGGACATCCAGCTGGGGCAGTACTTC.

This clonotype has only a few counts. The chain has TRBV20-1 and TRBJ2-1; TRBD2 aligns across 8 bases. V shed 3 bases and J 7 bases; nucleotides not matched to a gene: 8. CDR1 is DFQATT, CDR2 SNEGSKA, per germline (reference sequence). There are 14 residues in the CDR3. The CDR3 sequence is CSASTGGPINEQFF. The CDR3, as DNA: TGCAGTGCTAGCACGGGAGGGCCTATAAATGAGCAGTTCTTC.

In regard to this clonotype: This may be a read error, as it is one base from a much larger clone. The rearrangement joins TRBV12-2 to TRBJ2-4; TRBD1 is taken as the D call from the table, unchecked against the DNA. TRBV12-2 is shown as a pseudogene. This CDR3 spans 17 amino acids. CDR3: CASRLTMDRVAKNIQYF. Written as DNA, the CDR3 is TGTGCAAGTCGCTTAACGATGGACAGGGTTGCCAAAAACATTCAGTACTTC.

At least ten counts were recorded for this clonotype. V gene TRBV12-3 or TRBV12-4 combines with J gene TRBJ2-1; 9 bases agree with TRBD2. The CDR3 is 14 residues long. V lost 7 bases and J lost 6; bases outside the gene matches: 7. The CDR3 sequence is CASTVSGSSNEQFF. CDR3 nucleotide sequence: TGTGCCAGCACCGTTAGCGGGAGTTCCAATGAGCAGTTCTTC.

The chain employs TRBV7-8 and TRBJ2-2; 7 nucleotides line up with TRBD1. The CDR3 totals 17 residues. Germline CDR1 is SGHVS and CDR2 is FQNEAQ. J lost 2 bases, V lost 3 bases, and 9 bases had no gene match. The DNA for the CDR3 is TGTGCCAGCAGCTTTTATGATAGGGGGCGAAACACCGGGGAGCTGTTTTTT. It is translated as CASSFYDRGRNTGELFF.

Only a few counts were recorded for this clonotype. V usage is TRBV29-1 and J usage is TRBJ2-3, with D possibly being TRBD2 (6 bases). Looked up from germline, CDR1 is SQVTM and CDR2 is ANQGSEA. The V and J ends lost 0 bases and 2 bases respectively, with 12 bases between them. There are 15 residues in the CDR3. In DNA form, the CDR3 reads TGCAGCGTTGAAGAGACTAGTCTTTCCACAGATACGCAGTATTTT. Protein product: CSVEETSLSTDTQYF.

This clonotype was recorded a few times. The chain recombines TRBV5-1 with TRBJ2-5; unclear D gene. This CDR3 is built from 15 residues. Between the trimmed V and J ends, which lost 5 bases and 3 bases, there was a span of 17 bases. Per germline, CDR1 SGHRS and CDR2 YFSETQ. CDR3 DNA sequence: TGCGCCAGCAGTTCTACCGGGCCCACGGAAGAGACCCAGTACTTC. It translates to CASSSTGPTEETQYF.

The V call is TRBV7-9, the J call TRBJ2-5; 11 nucleotides line up with TRBD2. This CDR3 region has 16 residues. Germline V gene data show CDR1 as SEHNR and CDR2 as FQNEAQ (reference sequence). V was pared by 1 base and J by 1 base, with 2 bases of the junction left unmatched. CDR3 coding DNA: TGTGCCAGCAGCTTAGGACTAGCGGGGATCCAAGAGACCCAGTACTTC. Its translation is CASSLGLAGIQETQYF.

This clonotype has ten or more counts. V and J are TRBV6-1 and TRBJ2-6; D is tentatively TRBD1 or TRBD2 (5 bases each). Deletions cut 4 bases from V and 0 bases from J, with 7 bases between. This CDR3 has 15 residues. Germline CDR1 reads MNHNS; CDR2 reads SASEGT. CDR3 in DNA: TGTGCCAGCAGTGGGGACGGCTCTGGGGCCAACGTCCTGACTTTC. Its protein product is CASSGDGSGANVLTF.

There are many counts of this clonotype. The V call is TRBV29-1, the J call TRBJ2-4; 10 positions match TRBD1. The CDR3 runs 13 residues. J lost 7 bases, V lost 6 bases, and 6 bases had no gene match. The germline gives CDR1 SQVTM, CDR2 ANQGSEA. CDR3 nucleotide sequence: TGCAGCGTAGGAGGGACAGGGGATAACATTCAGTACTTC. Its translation is CSVGGTGDNIQYF.

This clonotype occurred a few times. V is TRBV7-8 and J is TRBJ2-1; possible D gene TRBD2, 6 bases. Trimming took off 1 base at V and 10 bases at J, with 11 bases between the two ends. Looked up from germline, CDR1 is SGHVS and CDR2 is FQNEAQ. The CDR3 runs 13 residues. The CDR3 nucleotides are TGTGCCAGCAGCTTAGTCGGGAGTGGCGAGCAGTTCTTC. This gives the protein CASSLVGSGEQFF. Filled out from reference TRBV7-8 and TRBJ2-1, the complete variable domain reads GAGVSQSPRYKVAKRGQDVALRCDPISGHVSLFWYQQALGQGPEFLTYFQNEAQLDKSGLPSDRFFAERPEGSVSTLKIQRTQQEDSAVYLCASSLVGSGEQFFGPGTRLTVL.

This clonotype was found many times. The chain links TRBV7-3 to TRBJ2-3; possibly TRBD2 for D (6 bases). This CDR3 spans 14 amino acids. The V gene lost 5 bases and the J gene lost 7 bases, with 16 bases spanning the gap. Per the germline V gene, CDR1 is SGHTA and CDR2 is FQGTGA. CDR3 residues: CASSPTGTQNTQYF. CDR3 DNA: TGTGCCAGCAGCCCCACCGGGACTCAAAATACGCAGTATTTT.

This clonotype was counted at least ten times. The chain links TRBV7-3 to TRBJ2-2; 12 bases agree with TRBD2. The ends lost 5 bases at V and 6 bases at J; junction bases unmatched: 4. This CDR3 contains 15 residues. The germline V gene has CDR1 SGHTA and CDR2 FQGTGA. As DNA, the CDR3 is TGTGCCAGCAGCCTCGGACTAGCGGGATCCGGGGAGCTGTTTTTT. Its translation: CASSLGLAGSGELFF.

This clonotype turned up a few times. The chain recombines TRBV19 with TRBJ2-1, with D uncertain. Germline V gene sequence: CDR1 LNHDA, CDR2 SQIVND (reference sequence). Deletions cut 6 bases from V and 0 bases from J, with 9 bases between. This CDR3 is built from 14 residues. CDR3 amino acids: CASSPRVSYNEQFF. The DNA of the CDR3 is TGTGCCAGTAGCCCCCGAGTCTCCTACAATGAGCAGTTCTTC.

This clonotype was counted many times. The chain couples TRBV11-2 to TRBJ2-5; 12 bases are shared with TRBD2. V was clipped by 5 bases and J by 4 bases; unmatched bases: 5. Germline V gene sequence: CDR1 SGHAT, CDR2 FQNNGV. CDR3 length: 15 residues. CDR3 residues: CASSPGLAGLETQYF. As DNA, the CDR3 is TGTGCCAGCAGCCCGGGACTAGCGGGTCTAGAGACCCAGTACTTC.